These T cell receptor beta chains were read from a single sample in a study of a mutant IDH1 vaccine in newly diagnosed glioma. No antigen has been identified for these receptors. Some clones are missing from TCRdb's copy, which holds only in-frame ones; the method was immunoSEQ multiplex PCR. The repertoire holds 50,000 to 70,000 clones, 80% to 85% seen once, with roughly 8.4% in the top ten. The material sequenced was PBMCs, taken from a glioma patient whose treatment included an IDH1 peptide vaccine. These receptors were obtained from a woman in her forties with glioma. Some clones in this sample may be carry-over from other donors' samples. Both conserved end residues are part of each CDR3. D genes are given only for firm matches. Where a row states a size, it is once, few, many or the class of an expanded clone; other rows omit it.

- | TRBJ2-2 | - | TRBV15 | 13 | CATSRSATGELFF | TGTGCCACCAGCAGATCAGCCACCGGGGAGCTGTTTTTT
few | TRBJ1-1 | - | TRBV29-1 | 11 | CSVGGRLEAFF | TGCAGCGTTGGCGGGCGGCTTGAAGCTTTCTTT
few | TRBJ2-6 | - | TRBV7-9 | 15 | CASSLAHGGANVLTF | TGTGCCAGCAGCTTAGCGCATGGAGGGGCCAACGTCCTGACTTTC
- | TRBJ1-1 | - | TRBV25-1 | 14 | CASSDRPLGTEAFF | TGTGCCAGCAGTGATCGGCCACTGGGGACTGAAGCTTTCTTT
- | TRBJ2-5 | - | TRBV27 | 15 | CASRASGTGRETQYF | TGTGCCAGCAGAGCTTCCGGGACGGGAAGAGAGACCCAGTACTTC
few | TRBJ1-1 | - | TRBV27 | 16 | CASSLAAGEGNTEAFF | TGTGCCAGCAGTTTAGCGGCAGGGGAAGGGAACACTGAAGCTTTCTTT
- | TRBJ2-7 | - | TRBV6-1 | 13 | CASSDWVPGPTVF | TGTGCCAGCAGTGACTGGGTTCCGGGCCCCACGGTCTTC
few | TRBJ1-1 | - | TRBV6-4 | 12 | CASSGGGTEAFF | TGTGCCAGCAGTGGGGGAGGGACAGAAGCTTTCTTT
- | TRBJ2-1 | - | TRBV7-6 | 14 | CASSQGMDNNEQFF | TGTGCCAGCAGCCAAGGGATGGATAATAATGAGCAGTTCTTC
few | TRBJ2-1 | TRBD1 | TRBV30 | 14 | CAWSVTGGGNEQFF | TGTGCCTGGAGTGTAACAGGGGGTGGGAATGAGCAGTTCTTC